The 11 T cell receptor beta chains presented below share a single source sample, sequenced in a study of T cells in Graves' hyperthyroidism and ophthalmopathy. Amplified TCR beta CDR3 regions derived from RNA transcripts. TCR CDR3 regions were first amplified by RT-PCR with HTBI primers. MiXCR, run by TCRdb on the multiplex PCR reads, gives a single entry per CDR3 protein. Here the sample spans more than 500,000 distinct CDR3 sequences, roughly a sixth being singletons. Sequences were obtained from blood. These receptors originate from a woman between 25 and 40 years old with Graves' ophthalmopathy.

About this clonotype itself: This sequence may be a read error, since a much larger clone differs from it by one base. The CDR3 ends on some other residue instead of the conserved phenylalanine or tryptophan, so this is likely a read error. The J gene is TRBJ2-5, the V gene TRBV7-2; D is uncertain. This CDR3 is built from 13 residues. V lost 4 bases and J 2 bases, leaving 8 bases between the germline ends. Germline V lookup: CDR1 SGHTA, CDR2 FQGNSA. Here the CDR3 reads CASSYGSQETQYS. The CDR3 DNA follows: TGTGCCAGCAGCTACGGGTCTCAAGAGACCCAGTACTCC.

The chain joins TRBV5-6 to TRBJ1-1, with TRBD1 identical over 8 bases. This CDR3 contains 15 residues. The ends lost 0 bases at V and 4 bases at J; junction bases unmatched: 5. Germline CDR1 reads SGHDT; CDR2 reads YYEEEE. The CDR3 DNA reads as TGTGCCAGCAGCTTGGCCAGGGGGCGCGTCACTGAAGCTTTCTTT. Its translation is CASSLARGRVTEAFF.

The chain links TRBV28 to TRBJ2-5, with a weak D call TRBD2 (6 bases). Germline lookup yields CDR1 MDHEN and CDR2 SYDVKM. The CDR3 is made up of 15 amino acids. V shed 2 bases and J shed 1 base, with 11 bases lying between them. The CDR3 DNA is TGTGCCAGCAGTTTAGGGGGGATTGCCCAAGAGACCCAGTACTTC. It codes for CASSLGGIAQETQYF.

This clonotype was recorded many times. The chain combines TRBV30 with TRBJ2-2; 7 bases match TRBD2. In germline, CDR1 is GTSNPN, CDR2 SVGIG (reference sequence). CDR3 length: 14 amino acids. After removal of 5 bases from V and 6 bases from J, the junction contained 9 bases not matched to a gene. The CDR3 sequence is CAWDRDYGAGELFF. As DNA, the CDR3 is TGTGCCTGGGACCGGGACTACGGTGCCGGGGAGCTGTTTTTT.

This clonotype occurred a few times. The chain joins TRBV12-3 or TRBV12-4 to TRBJ2-3, with 7 nucleotides matching TRBD2. After removal of 2 bases from V and 2 bases from J, the junction contained 7 bases not matched to a gene. This CDR3 comprises 16 residues. The DNA for the CDR3 is TGTGCCAGCAGTTTACTGCCTAGCGGCCTCACAGATACGCAGTATTTT. This translates into CASSLLPSGLTDTQYF.

About this clonotype: As the CDR3 is not closed by the conserved phenylalanine or tryptophan, this likely results from a read error. J is TRBJ1-1 and V is TRBV7-2, with TRBD1 as a possible D gene (5 bases). The germline V gene encodes CDR1 SGHTA and CDR2 FQGNSA. The CDR3 is 14 amino acids. Trimming stripped 1 base from V and 2 bases from J, with 8 bases between. Written as DNA, the CDR3 is TGTGCCAGCAGCTTAGGGCAGGGAAACACTGAAGCTTTCCTT. As protein: CASSLGQGNTEAFL.

This clonotype was seen repeatedly, ten times or more. The chain carries TRBV3-1 and TRBJ2-5, with 7 nucleotides matching TRBD1. J gave up 2 bases and V 7 bases, and 10 bases lay outside the gene matches. Germline values: CDR1 LGHDT, CDR2 YNNKEL (reference sequence). The CDR3 is 15 residues long. The CDR3 DNA reads TGTGCCAGCACCCTGACAGGGCTCGGGCAAGAGACCCAGTACTTC. Protein: CASTLTGLGQETQYF.

This clonotype has a handful of counts. This chain connects TRBV7-9 to TRBJ2-2; TRBD2 matches at 10 bases. Germline trimming cut 5 bases from V and 2 bases from J; bases unmatched to any gene: 8. Germline CDR1 and CDR2: SEHNR and FQNEAQ (reference sequence). The CDR3 contains 17 residues. Written as DNA, the CDR3 is TGTGCCAGCAGCCTACCTAGCGGGAGAAGAAACACCGGGGAGCTGTTTTTT. It specifies CASSLPSGRRNTGELFF. Based on the CDR3 plus reference TRBV7-9 and TRBJ2-2, the full variable domain is DTGVSQNPRHKITKRGQNVTFRCDPISEHNRLYWYRQTLGQGPEFLTYFQNEAQLEKSRLLSDRFSAERPKGSFSTLEIQRTEQGDSAMYLCASSLPSGRRNTGELFFGEGSRLTVL.

The sample holds a few counts of this clonotype. The V gene is TRBV6-2 or TRBV6-3, the J gene TRBJ2-1, with 10 positions matching TRBD1. J gave up 4 bases and V 3 bases, and 6 bases lay outside the gene matches. There are 16 residues in the CDR3. In germline, CDR1 is MNHEY, CDR2 SVGEGT. In DNA, the CDR3 is TGTGCCAGCAGTTATGAGTGGACAGGGGGTTACAATGAGCAGTTCTTC. Translation gives CASSYEWTGGYNEQFF.

This clonotype was detected only a few times. This rearrangement joins TRBV28 to TRBJ1-1; D may be TRBD1 (6 bases). In germline, CDR1 is MDHEN, CDR2 SYDVKM. Trimming stripped 10 bases from V and 7 bases from J, with 13 bases between. CDR3 size: 11 residues. CDR3 nucleotides: TGTGCCACCTCAGGGGCAAATGAAGCTTTCTTT. This encodes CATSGANEAFF.

CDR3 in DNA: TGTGCCAGCAGCTTCCAGAGAGCGGGGAACACCGGGGAGCTGTTTTTT. Protein: CASSFQRAGNTGELFF. The gene calls are TRBV7-2 and TRBJ2-2; D possibly corresponds to TRBD2 (6 bases). This CDR3 has 16 residues. The V and J ends lost 3 bases and 1 base respectively, with 12 bases between them. CDR1 and CDR2 from the germline V gene are SGHTA and FQGNSA. Drawing the rest from reference TRBV7-2 and TRBJ2-2, the complete variable domain is GAGVSQSPSNKVTEKGKDVELRCDPISGHTALYWYRQSLGQGLEFLIYFQGNSAPDKSGLPSDRFSAERTGGSVSTLTIQRTQQEDSAVYLCASSFQRAGNTGELFFGEGSRLTVL.